These T cell receptor beta chains were read from a single sample in a study of shared clonotypes between healthy human individuals. TCRdb's table, derived via immunoSEQ multiplex PCR, lists solely in-frame clones and lacks some. The table shows about a million clones, with roughly 80% occurring only once. Specimen: memory CD4+ T cells sorted from blood. These receptors were obtained from a man younger than 35 in good health. CDR3s include the opening cysteine and the closing phenylalanine or tryptophan. The D gene is left open where the match is weak. Rows may omit the clone size; those that give it use once, few, many or a size class.

NA,TRBV5-1,TRBJ1-3,TRBD1,CASSITWTGGTGNTIYF,TGCGCCAGCAGCATCACTTGGACAGGGGGGACTGGAAACACCATATATTTT
once,TRBV28,TRBJ1-4,NA,CASSPLDRLNEKLFF,TGTGCCAGCAGTCCCCTGGACAGACTTAATGAAAAACTGTTTTTT
NA,TRBV27,TRBJ2-2,TRBD2,CASSWWGGTGELFF,TGTGCCAGCAGTTGGTGGGGAGGGACCGGGGAGCTGTTTTTT
once,TRBV4-1,TRBJ2-2,NA,CASSQGSGPGNTGELFF,TGCGCCAGCAGCCAAGGTTCAGGACCCGGGAACACCGGGGAGCTGTTTTTT
NA,TRBV4-3,TRBJ2-1,NA,CASSHQNSNEQFF,TGCGCCAGCAGCCATCAAAATTCCAATGAGCAGTTCTTC
once,TRBV5-1,TRBJ1-2,TRBD1,CASSRPPGQGATNGYTF,TGCGCCAGCAGCAGACCTCCGGGACAGGGGGCGACGAATGGCTACACCTTC
NA,TRBV7-7,TRBJ2-7,TRBD1,CASSPGTGKRNEQYF,TGTGCTAGCAGCCCCGGGACAGGGAAGAGGAACGAGCAGTACTTC
NA,TRBV7-2,TRBJ2-1,TRBD2,CASSSTSESYNEQFF,TGTGCCAGCAGCTCGACTAGCGAATCTTACAATGAGCAGTTCTTC
NA,TRBV11-2,TRBJ2-3,NA,CASSVRGAGTDTQYF,TGTGCCAGCAGCGTCAGAGGGGCAGGCACAGATACGCAGTATTTT
NA,TRBV4-3,TRBJ2-2,NA,CASSHYRKDTGELFF,TGCGCCAGCAGCCACTACCGAAAGGACACCGGGGAGCTGTTTTTT
NA,TRBV6-1,TRBJ2-7,NA,CASMGGRGKVWEQYF,TGTGCCAGCATGGGGGGCAGGGGTAAGGTTTGGGAGCAGTACTTC
NA,TRBV18,TRBJ1-1,NA,CASRQGLNTEAFF,TGTGCCAGCCGGCAAGGGCTGAACACTGAAGCTTTCTTT
NA,TRBV29-1,TRBJ2-5,NA,CSVGQFQETQYF,TGCAGCGTCGGACAGTTTCAAGAGACCCAGTACTTC
NA,TRBV5-6,TRBJ2-2,TRBD1,CASSTPGTGGRTGELFF,TGTGCCAGCAGCACCCCTGGAACAGGGGGCCGGACCGGGGAGCTGTTTTTT
few,TRBV5-1,TRBJ1-1,NA,CASSSGVVSGTEAFF,TGCGCCAGCAGTTCAGGAGTGGTATCGGGAACTGAAGCTTTCTTT
once,TRBV6-5,TRBJ1-2,NA,CASSYSGNGYTF,TGTGCCAGCAGTTACTCGGGGAATGGCTACACCTTC
NA,TRBV7-2,TRBJ2-5,TRBD1,CASSSDRGQTQYF,TGTGCCAGCAGCTCCGATAGGGGGCAGACCCAGTACTTC
once,TRBV30,TRBJ1-2,NA,CAWSLTGNYGYTF,TGTGCCTGGAGTCTAACAGGGAACTATGGCTACACCTTC
NA,TRBV10-3,TRBJ2-7,NA,CAISESRGIVEGYF,TGTGCCATCAGTGAGTCGAGGGGAATCGTGGAGGGGTACTTC
once,TRBV6-5,TRBJ2-7,NA,CASSLQGVSYEQYF,TGTGCCAGCAGTCTACAGGGTGTCTCCTACGAGCAGTACTTC
NA,TRBV4-3,TRBJ2-1,TRBD2,CASSLGLASNEQFF,TGCGCCAGCAGCTTGGGACTAGCATCCAATGAGCAGTTCTTC
NA,TRBV5-1,TRBJ2-2,TRBD1,CASSSGDSSGELFF,TGCGCCAGCAGCTCAGGGGACAGCTCCGGGGAGCTGTTTTTT
once,TRBV19,TRBJ2-3,NA,CASMVPSTDTQYF,TGTGCCAGTATGGTCCCTAGCACAGATACGCAGTATTTT
once,TRBV27,TRBJ1-5,NA,CASSLMNGQPQHF,TGTGCCAGCAGTTTAATGAACGGTCAGCCCCAGCATTTT
NA,TRBV5-1,TRBJ2-5,NA,CASSFSPGTQETQYF,TGCGCCAGCAGCTTTTCCCCAGGGACCCAAGAGACCCAGTACTTC
NA,TRBV5-4,TRBJ1-2,TRBD1,CASSLVQGSDGYTF,TGTGCCAGCAGCTTGGTACAGGGGAGTGATGGCTACACCTTC
NA,TRBV7-2,TRBJ1-5,NA,CASSFLQNQPQHF,TGTGCCAGCAGCTTCCTTCAAAATCAGCCCCAGCATTTT
NA,TRBV5-3,TRBJ2-4,NA,CARSFNRGKNIQYF,TGTGCCAGAAGCTTCAACAGAGGCAAAAACATTCAGTACTTC